The next 27 T cell receptor beta chains were all read from a single sample in a study of PD-1 blockade in classical Hodgkin lymphoma. Measured with immunoSEQ multiplex PCR; TCRdb has only the in-frame clones, and not every one. The data show about 15,000 clones, roughly 89% seen once. The time point is: cycle 4 day 1 (C4D1), after six to seven weeks of nivolumab. Brentuximab vedotin exposure varied among the patients, all of whom had relapsed after autologous stem cell transplantation. It was by magnetic negative selection that CD8+ T cells were isolated from thawed PBMCs. This material consisted of CD8+ T cells from blood, taken before the fourth cycle of nivolumab. These receptors all come from a human donor with classical Hodgkin lymphoma.

The chain couples TRBV30 to TRBJ1-1; D is undetermined. CDR1 is GTSNPN, CDR2 SVGIG, per germline (reference sequence). This CDR3 spans 13 amino acids. Trimming stripped 4 bases from V and 0 bases from J, with 9 bases between. The DNA for the CDR3 is TGTGCCTGGACCATCTTAATGAACACTGAAGCTTTCTTT. Translated: CAWTILMNTEAFF.

The chain carries TRBV5-8 and TRBJ2-1; TRBD1 agrees at 7 bases. With 0 bases clipped from V and 7 bases from J, the junction kept 4 bases outside the gene matches. This CDR3 is 14 amino acids long. Germline CDR1 reads SGHTS; CDR2 reads YDEGEE. The chain's CDR3 is CASSLGQGVNEQFF. The CDR3, as DNA: TGTGCCAGCAGCTTGGGACAGGGTGTAAATGAGCAGTTCTTC.

The chain combines TRBV7-9 with TRBJ2-7, with 7 bases lining up with TRBD2. This CDR3 contains 13 residues. Germline loops: CDR1 SEHNR, CDR2 FQNEAQ (reference sequence). V lost 6 bases and J lost 2; bases outside the gene matches: 4. Here the CDR3 reads CASRDGLAYEQYF. The CDR3 DNA reads TGTGCCAGCAGGGACGGACTAGCCTACGAGCAGTACTTC.

CDR3 coding DNA: TGTGCCAGCAGCTTGAACAGGGAATATGGTCAGCCCCAGCATTTT. Its protein product is CASSLNREYGQPQHF. The J gene is TRBJ1-5, the V gene TRBV5-6; D might be TRBD1 (6 bases). This CDR3 has 15 residues. The V gene lost 1 base and the J gene lost 6 bases, with 14 bases spanning the gap. CDR1 and CDR2 (germline): SGHDT, YYEEEE.

V and J are TRBV18 and TRBJ2-7, with TRBD1 matching over 9 bases. J was trimmed by 0 bases and V by 3 bases; bases with no gene match: 6. CDR1 and CDR2 from the germline V gene are KGHSH and LQKENI. The CDR3 covers 16 residues. CDR3 region: CASSPDTGGSSYEQYF. DNA for the CDR3: TGTGCCAGCTCACCGGACACAGGGGGCAGCTCCTACGAGCAGTACTTC.

The rearrangement links TRBV27 to TRBJ2-7; weak D call: TRBD1 (5 bases). CDR3 length equals 13 residues. Between the trimmed V and J ends, which lost 1 base and 7 bases, there was a span of 11 bases. The germline gives CDR1 MNHEY, CDR2 SMNVEV (reference sequence). The CDR3 bases are TGTGCCAGCAGTTTATTTCCAGGGCTTGAGCAGTACTTC. This codes for CASSLFPGLEQYF.

The chain recombines TRBV19 with TRBJ2-2; D is ambiguous. Germline V gene data show CDR1 as LNHDA and CDR2 as SQIVND (reference sequence). This CDR3 has 19 residues. The ends were cut back, 2 bases at V and 1 base at J, with 20 bases in the middle. The CDR3, as DNA: TGTGCCAGTAGTATAACCCAATTGGATGGAAAGATGAACACCGGGGAGCTGTTTTTT. The encoded protein is CASSITQLDGKMNTGELFF.

V usage is TRBV7-9 and J usage is TRBJ1-4; no definite D call. Germline V CDR1 and CDR2: SEHNR, FQNEAQ (reference sequence). The CDR3 is made up of 14 amino acids. The V gene lost 5 bases and the J gene lost 0 bases, with 7 bases spanning the gap. Written as DNA, the CDR3 is TGTGCCAGCAGCGACACGACAACTAATGAAAAACTGTTTTTT. Translated: CASSDTTTNEKLFF.

This rearrangement joins TRBV20-1 to TRBJ2-7, with D unresolved. The V end lost 2 bases, the J end lost 2 bases, and 4 bases lay between the germline ends. The CDR3 length is 11 residues. Germline CDR1 DFQATT, CDR2 SNEGSKA (reference sequence). The CDR3 is CSARTPYEQYF. The CDR3 region has the DNA TGCAGTGCTAGAACGCCCTACGAGCAGTACTTC.

The chain links TRBV7-8 to TRBJ1-3; tentatively, D is TRBD1 (5 bases). The germline V gene encodes CDR1 SGHVS and CDR2 FQNEAQ. The ends were cut back, 2 bases at V and 0 bases at J, with 26 bases in the middle. The CDR3 consists of 21 residues. The CDR3 nucleotides are TGTGCCAGCAGCTTACGGTTGGGGGGGACCAAACACCTTCACTCTGGAAACACCATATATTTT. As protein: CASSLRLGGTKHLHSGNTIYF. The full variable domain, in which reference TRBV7-8 and TRBJ1-3 provide the parts outside the CDR3, is GAGVSQSPRYKVAKRGQDVALRCDPISGHVSLFWYQQALGQGPEFLTYFQNEAQLDKSGLPSDRFFAERPEGSVSTLKIQRTQQEDSAVYLCASSLRLGGTKHLHSGNTIYFGEGSWLTVV.

The chain couples TRBV4-2 to TRBJ2-3; 7 nucleotides line up with TRBD1. CDR1 and CDR2 (germline): LGHNA, YNFKEQ. The CDR3 spans 16 residues. With 0 bases clipped from V and 7 bases from J, the junction kept 10 bases outside the gene matches. CDR3 bases: TGTGCCAGCAGCCAAGACGGGGTGACAGGGCGGAATACGCAGTATTTT. Its protein is CASSQDGVTGRNTQYF.

The chain recombines TRBV6-5 with TRBJ1-2; TRBD1 might be the D (5 bases). Germline V gives CDR1 MNHEY, CDR2 SVGAGI. V lost 1 base, J lost 2 bases, and 11 bases lay in between. This CDR3 spans 15 amino acids. Written as DNA, the CDR3 is TGTGCCAGCAGTTACTTGAGACAGAAAAACTATGGCTACACCTTC. Protein product: CASSYLRQKNYGYTF.

CDR3 loop: CASSPRTSNTQYF. Written as DNA, the CDR3 is TGTGCCAGCAGCCCGCGGACTAGTAATACGCAGTATTTT. The V gene is TRBV7-9, the J gene TRBJ2-3, with 7 bases aligning to TRBD2. Germline lookup yields CDR1 SEHNR and CDR2 FQNEAQ (reference sequence). With V trimmed by 5 bases and J by 7 bases, 6 bases remained unmatched. The CDR3 consists of 13 residues.

The rearrangement links TRBV2 to TRBJ2-1, with D tentatively TRBD2 (10 bases). V lost 10 bases to trimming and J lost 1 base, with 29 bases between them. CDR3 size: 19 residues. Germline loops: CDR1 SNHLY, CDR2 FYNNEI. CDR3 bases: TGTGCCACCAGAGGGACAGGGCGTAGCGGGAGGCCATCCTACAATGAGCAGTTCTTC. Its translation: CATRGTGRSGRPSYNEQFF.

The gene calls are TRBV28 and TRBJ2-2; no firm D call. Germline V lookup: CDR1 MDHEN, CDR2 SYDVKM. The V end lost 4 bases, the J end lost 8 bases, and 8 bases lay between the germline ends. The CDR3 runs 12 residues. For the CDR3, the DNA is TGTGCCAGCAGTTCCTCACGGGGGGAGCTGTTTTTT. Translated, it gives CASSSSRGELFF.

The chain has TRBV2 and TRBJ2-5; maybe TRBD2 (6 bases). The CDR3 is 14 residues long. Germline-derived CDR1 and CDR2 are SNHLY and FYNNEI. Between the trimmed V and J ends, which lost 4 bases and 2 bases, there was a span of 11 bases. For the CDR3, the DNA is TGTGCCAGCAGTGGGCGGGAACCGCAAGAGACCCAGTACTTC. Translated, it gives CASSGREPQETQYF.

The V call is TRBV10-3, the J call TRBJ2-3, with TRBD1 as a possible D gene (5 bases). Per the germline V gene, CDR1 is ENHRY and CDR2 is SYGVKD. The CDR3 loop spans 12 amino acids. Trimming stripped 6 bases from V and 8 bases from J, with 12 bases between. CDR3 residues: CAIRDISGTQYF. In DNA form, the CDR3 reads TGTGCCATCAGGGACATCTCCGGTACGCAGTATTTT.

The chain recombines TRBV25-1 with TRBJ2-7; no clear D. Germline CDR1 MGHDK, CDR2 SYGVNS. Trimming shortened V by 5 bases and J by 2 bases, and 13 bases separated the two germline ends. The CDR3 consists of 14 residues. The CDR3 region has the DNA TGTGCCAGCAGTAGTGACAAGACCCCCTACGAGCAGTACTTC. Translation gives CASSSDKTPYEQYF.

The DNA of the CDR3 is TGCGCCAGCAATAACCAGCGAGGGGGCACAGATACGCAGTATTTT. Translated, it gives CASNNQRGGTDTQYF. V is TRBV10-1 and J is TRBJ2-3; D tentatively reads TRBD1 or TRBD2 (5 bases each). The CDR3 consists of 15 residues. Trimming removed 7 bases from V and 1 base from J, with 15 bases in between. CDR1 WNHNN and CDR2 SYGVQD come from the germline V gene (reference sequence).

The chain combines TRBV11-2 with TRBJ2-3, with 8 nucleotides matching TRBD2. J lost 5 bases, V lost 0 bases, and 10 bases had no gene match. There are 17 residues in the CDR3. The germline gives CDR1 SGHAT, CDR2 FQNNGV. This CDR3 is CASSLDPASGFLDTQYF. In DNA form, the CDR3 reads TGTGCCAGCAGCTTAGACCCGGCTAGCGGGTTCCTAGATACGCAGTATTTT.

J is TRBJ2-2 and V is TRBV27; no clear D gene. CDR1 MNHEY and CDR2 SMNVEV come from the germline V gene (reference sequence). This CDR3 spans 13 amino acids. The ends were cut back, 3 bases at V and 4 bases at J, with 6 bases in the middle. The CDR3: CASSLMGTGELFF. The CDR3 nucleotides read TGTGCCAGCAGTTTGATGGGCACCGGGGAGCTGTTTTTT.

This clone has only one observation. In DNA, the CDR3 is TGTGCCAGCAGCACTAGCGGGGTTAGCTCCTACGAGCAGTACTTC. It encodes CASSTSGVSSYEQYF. V gene TRBV4-2 combines with J gene TRBJ2-7; 10 positions match TRBD2. This CDR3 region has 15 residues. The germline V gene has CDR1 LGHNA and CDR2 YNFKEQ. V lost 5 bases, J lost 0 bases, and 4 bases stayed unmatched.

This chain links TRBV4-1 with TRBJ2-7, with 11 bases that match TRBD2. Germline CDR1 reads MGHRA; CDR2 reads YSYEKL. The J segment lost 1 base and the V segment lost 2 bases, leaving 4 bases of the junction unmatched. CDR3 size: 16 residues. In nucleotides, the CDR3 is TGCGCCAGCAGCCAACAGACTAGCGGGGAATCCTACGAGCAGTACTTC. This sequence encodes CASSQQTSGESYEQYF.

The CDR3 DNA is TGTGCCAGTAGTTCGGGGCCTTATAGCAATCAGCCCCAGCATTTT. It specifies CASSSGPYSNQPQHF. The gene calls are TRBV19 and TRBJ1-5; the D gene is possibly TRBD1 (5 bases). The CDR3 extends over 15 amino acids. Trimming removed 5 bases from V and 0 bases from J, with 11 bases in between. Germline assignment: CDR1 LNHDA and CDR2 SQIVND (reference sequence).

The gene calls are TRBV14 and TRBJ2-3, with TRBD2 identical over 14 bases. Trimming removed 2 bases from V and 2 bases from J; junction bases left unmatched: 15. Per the germline V gene, CDR1 is SGHDN and CDR2 is FVKESK. The CDR3 consists of 21 residues. The CDR3 nucleotides read TGTGCCAGCAGCCAATCCTCAAGTCGACTAGCGGGGGGGCCTGACACAGATACGCAGTATTTT. This codes for CASSQSSSRLAGGPDTDTQYF. Full variable domain (remainder filled in from reference TRBV14 and TRBJ2-3): EAGVTQFPSHSVIEKGQTVTLRCDPISGHDNLYWYRRVMGKEIKFLLHFVKESKQDESGMPNNRFLAERTGGTYSTLKVQPAELEDSGVYFCASSQSSSRLAGGPDTDTQYFGPGTRLTVL.

This clone appeared a single time. The rearrangement links TRBV13 to TRBJ2-7; 13 positions agree with TRBD2. V shed 5 bases and J 2 bases; nucleotides not matched to a gene: 6. The CDR3 is made up of 16 amino acids. Germline V gene sequence: CDR1 PRHDT, CDR2 FYEKMQ (reference sequence). CDR3 in DNA: TGTGCCAGCAGCCCACGGACTAGCGGGAGCCCCTACGAGCAGTACTTC. It translates to CASSPRTSGSPYEQYF. Combining the CDR3 with reference TRBV13 and TRBJ2-7 gives the whole variable domain AAGVIQSPRHLIKEKRETATLKCYPIPRHDTVYWYQQGPGQDPQFLISFYEKMQSDKGSIPDRFSAQQFSDYHSELNMSSLELGDSALYFCASSPRTSGSPYEQYFGPGTRLTVT.

The chain is built from TRBV5-1 and TRBJ2-1, with 10 positions matching TRBD2. The CDR3 covers 17 residues. Germline V gives CDR1 SGHRS, CDR2 YFSETQ. The ends lost 3 bases at V and 2 bases at J; junction bases unmatched: 8. As DNA, the CDR3 is TGCGCCAGCAGCTGGGCAACTCTAGCGGGAGCCTACAATGAGCAGTTCTTC. This codes for CASSWATLAGAYNEQFF.